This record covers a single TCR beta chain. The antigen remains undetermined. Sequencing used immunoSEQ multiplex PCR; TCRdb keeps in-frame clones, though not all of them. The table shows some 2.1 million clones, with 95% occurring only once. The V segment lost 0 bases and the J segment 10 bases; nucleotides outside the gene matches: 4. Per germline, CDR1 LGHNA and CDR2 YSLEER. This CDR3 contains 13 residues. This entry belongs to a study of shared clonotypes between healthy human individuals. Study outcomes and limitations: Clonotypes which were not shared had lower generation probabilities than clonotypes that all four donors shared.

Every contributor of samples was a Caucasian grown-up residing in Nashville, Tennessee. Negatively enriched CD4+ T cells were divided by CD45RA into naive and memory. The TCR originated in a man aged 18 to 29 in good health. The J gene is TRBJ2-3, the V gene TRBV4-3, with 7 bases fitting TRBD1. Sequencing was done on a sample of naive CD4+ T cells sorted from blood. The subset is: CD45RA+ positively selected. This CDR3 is CASSQDDREAQYF. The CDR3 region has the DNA TGCGCCAGCAGCCAAGATGACAGGGAAGCGCAGTATTTT.